What follows is one T cell receptor (beta chain) and its context. The data derive from a study of blood T cell repertoires in COVID-19. The junction had 5 bases not matched to a gene; V was cut back by 4 bases and J by 5 bases. Germline V lookup: CDR1 SGHRS, CDR2 YFSETQ. The CDR3 is 14 amino acids. Here immunoSEQ multiplex PCR was the method, and the copy in TCRdb shows in-frame clones only, minus some. This table has about 190,000 clones, roughly 83% appearing once. Cohort placement rested on clinical history that participants reported themselves. Cohort 3 recovered donors had two negative PCRs, clearance, or symptom resolution.

Sequenced: PBMCs or T cells enriched from blood (not recorded which). The chain employs TRBV5-1 and TRBJ2-3, with 9 bases that match TRBD2. This sequence was found in a woman aged 25-40 years who had recovered from COVID-19. CDR3: CASSQTSGVDTQYF. The CDR3 DNA is TGCGCCAGCAGCCAGACTAGCGGTGTAGATACGCAGTATTTT.